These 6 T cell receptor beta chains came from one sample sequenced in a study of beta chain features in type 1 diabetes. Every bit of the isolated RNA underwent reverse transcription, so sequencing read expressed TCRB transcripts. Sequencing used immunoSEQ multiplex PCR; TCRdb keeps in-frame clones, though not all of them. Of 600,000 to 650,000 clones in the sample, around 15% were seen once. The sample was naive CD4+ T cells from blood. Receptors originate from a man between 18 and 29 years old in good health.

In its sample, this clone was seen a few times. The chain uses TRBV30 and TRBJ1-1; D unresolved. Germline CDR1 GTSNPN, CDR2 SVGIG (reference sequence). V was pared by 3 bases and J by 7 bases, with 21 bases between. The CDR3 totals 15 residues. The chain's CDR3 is CAWRGSQLGSHEAFF. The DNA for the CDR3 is TGTGCCTGGAGGGGGTCCCAGTTAGGGTCCCATGAAGCTTTCTTT.

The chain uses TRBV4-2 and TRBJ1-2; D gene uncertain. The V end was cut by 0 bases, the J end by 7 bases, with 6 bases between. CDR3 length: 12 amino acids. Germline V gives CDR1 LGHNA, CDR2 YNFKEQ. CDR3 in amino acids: CASSQDYSGYTF. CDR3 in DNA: TGTGCCAGCAGCCAAGATTACTCTGGCTACACCTTC.

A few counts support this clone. This CDR3 is CALSDRDLTDTQYF. CDR3 coding DNA: TGTGCCTTATCGGACAGGGACCTCACAGATACGCAGTATTTT. This chain connects TRBV10-3 to TRBJ2-3; TRBD1 matches 8 bases. The germline V gene encodes CDR1 ENHRY and CDR2 SYGVKD. Trimming cost V 11 bases and J 2 bases; bases outside gene matches: 9. This CDR3 has 14 amino acids.

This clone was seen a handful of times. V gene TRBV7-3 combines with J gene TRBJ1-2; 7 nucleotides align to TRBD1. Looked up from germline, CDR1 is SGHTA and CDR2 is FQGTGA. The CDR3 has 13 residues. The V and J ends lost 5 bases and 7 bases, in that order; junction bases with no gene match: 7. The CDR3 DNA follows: TGTGCCAGCAGCACCGACAGGGTTGGTGGCTACACCTTC. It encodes CASSTDRVGGYTF.

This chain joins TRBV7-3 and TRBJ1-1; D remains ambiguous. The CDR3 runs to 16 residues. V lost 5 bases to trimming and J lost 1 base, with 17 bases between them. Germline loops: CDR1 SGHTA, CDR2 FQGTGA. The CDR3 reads CASSLQRQFPNTEAFF. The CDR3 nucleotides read TGTGCCAGCAGCCTACAAAGGCAGTTCCCGAACACTGAAGCTTTCTTT.

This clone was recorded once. The CDR3 sequence: CASSQGEARGSYGYTF. CDR3 nucleotide sequence: TGTGCCAGCAGCCAAGGAGAAGCTCGGGGATCCTATGGCTACACCTTC. The genes are TRBV7-6 and TRBJ1-2; no clear D. CDR1 is SGHVS and CDR2 is FNYEAQ in the germline V gene. The CDR3 extends over 16 amino acids. The V and J ends lost 5 bases and 4 bases respectively, with 20 bases between them.